This entry describes one T cell receptor beta chain. Its specificity is unknown. PCR primers comprised 60 Vbeta and 13 Jbeta primers. Assay: immunoSEQ multiplex PCR; the TCRdb copy retains only in-frame clones and omits some. The sample lists more than 95,000 clones; almost 80% were seen once. The data belong to a study of cytomegalovirus exposure and HLA in healthy donors. Turning to the study itself: Across almost 400 genotyped donors, 81% landed in the Caucasian-associated ancestry cluster. The study, taken as a whole, reports: Accurate prediction of most subjects' HLA-A and HLA-B alleles from TCR beta sequences was reported. In a later analysis, TCR beta V- and J-gene trimming was associated with a missense DCLRE1C variant. The productive fraction for most TCR beta V segments was about 87% or about 30% in an earlier analysis.

Germline V gene data show CDR1 as MNHEY and CDR2 as SMNVEV (reference sequence). Between the trimmed V and J ends, which lost 6 bases and 7 bases, there was a span of 21 bases. CDR3 length equals 16 residues. The clonotype comes from a man in his sixties in good health and CMV-seropositive. Source material: PBMCs. This chain joins TRBV27 and TRBJ2-2, with a weak D call TRBD2 (7 bases). The CDR3 DNA reads as TGTGCCAGCAGGAAGTTCGCGGGGGCCGGGGGCGGGGAGCTGTTTTTT. Protein sequence: CASRKFAGAGGGELFF.